These 27 T cell receptor beta chains share one sample of origin, sequenced in a study of cytomegalovirus exposure and HLA in healthy donors. Sequenced by immunoSEQ multiplex PCR; TCRdb stores in-frame clones only, minus some. The data hold about 64,000 clones, with around 89% observed a single time. Specimen: PBMCs. The source is a woman aged 18-29 years in good health and CMV-seronegative.

The gene calls are TRBV5-1 and TRBJ2-7; tentatively, D is TRBD2 (5 bases). Germline V gene data show CDR1 as SGHRS and CDR2 as YFSETQ. V lost 6 bases to trimming and J lost 1 base, with 14 bases between them. The CDR3 totals 14 residues. CDR3 bases: TGCGCCAGCATTCCGGACTCTATATCCTACGAGCAGTACTTC. Its protein product is CASIPDSISYEQYF. The full variable domain, completed using reference TRBV5-1 and TRBJ2-7, is KAGVTQTPRYLIKTRGQQVTLSCSPISGHRSVSWYQQTPGQGLQFLFEYFSETQRNKGNFPGRFSGRQFSNSRSEMNVSTLELGDSALYLCASIPDSISYEQYFGPGTRLTVT.

The gene calls are TRBV9 and TRBJ1-6; tentative D call: TRBD1 (5 bases). V gave up 0 bases and J gave up 6 bases, with 7 bases separating them. Germline values: CDR1 SGDLS, CDR2 YYNGEE. This CDR3 has 14 residues. CDR3 nucleotides: TGTGCCAGCAGCGTAGAACAGGCTAATTCACCCCTCCACTTT. Translated: CASSVEQANSPLHF. Together with reference TRBV9 and TRBJ1-6, the CDR3 gives the full variable domain: DSGVTQTPKHLITATGQRVTLRCSPRSGDLSVYWYQQSLDQGLQFLIQYYNGEERAKGNILERFSAQQFPDLHSELNLSSLELGDSALYFCASSVEQANSPLHFGNGTRLTVT.

This sequence joins TRBV2 and TRBJ2-3, with D possibly matching TRBD2 (5 bases). The V end was cut by 7 bases, the J end by 1 base, with 9 bases between. Germline V gene lookup returns CDR1 SNHLY and CDR2 FYNNEI. The CDR3 totals 13 residues. The CDR3 nucleotides read TGTGCCAGCAACTGGGAGCGCACAGATACGCAGTATTTT. This gives the protein CASNWERTDTQYF.

The chain combines TRBV30 with TRBJ2-7, with 9 nucleotides matching TRBD2. The CDR3 sequence is 14 residues long. In germline, CDR1 is GTSNPN, CDR2 SVGIG (reference sequence). The V and J ends lost 0 bases and 3 bases, in that order; junction bases with no gene match: 3. The CDR3 reads CAWSVSGGGYEQYF. CDR3 bases: TGTGCCTGGAGTGTTAGCGGGGGTGGCTACGAGCAGTACTTC.

The chain uses TRBV7-3 and TRBJ2-5; tentatively, D is TRBD1 (6 bases). From germline, CDR1 is SGHTA and CDR2 FQGTGA. V shed 5 bases and J shed 4 bases, with 17 bases lying between them. This CDR3 region has 15 residues. The CDR3 nucleotides read TGTGCCAGCAGCCTAAGTGCAGGGGTAGGAGAGACCCAGTACTTC. Its translation: CASSLSAGVGETQYF.

The V and J genes are TRBV29-1 and TRBJ1-1, with a weak D call TRBD1 (5 bases). V was trimmed by 6 bases and J by 3 bases, leaving 11 bases between them. The CDR3 loop spans 12 amino acids. Germline V gene data show CDR1 as SQVTM and CDR2 as ANQGSEA. The CDR3 reads CSVPGLDTEAFF. The CDR3 nucleotides are TGCAGCGTCCCAGGGTTGGACACTGAAGCTTTCTTT.

This clone has a single count. The chain employs TRBV9 and TRBJ2-7, with 8 bases fitting TRBD2. The J segment lost 4 bases and the V segment lost 3 bases, leaving 6 bases of the junction unmatched. The CDR3 totals 14 residues. CDR1 SGDLS and CDR2 YYNGEE come from the germline V gene. The CDR3 coding sequence is TGTGCCAGCAGCGCCCAGACTAGCGTTTACGAGCAGTACTTC. This codes for CASSAQTSVYEQYF.

The rearrangement uses TRBV10-3 and TRBJ2-3; D is unresolved. CDR1 and CDR2 from the germline V gene are ENHRY and SYGVKD. V gave up 8 bases and J gave up 0 bases, with 9 bases separating them. This CDR3 is 13 amino acids long. The CDR3 DNA reads as TGTGCCATCGCGGTTACTAGCACAGATACGCAGTATTTT. This sequence encodes CAIAVTSTDTQYF.

The chain employs TRBV10-3 and TRBJ1-1; a possible D gene is TRBD1 (5 bases). V gave up 5 bases and J gave up 0 bases, with 10 bases separating them. This CDR3 spans 14 amino acids. In germline, CDR1 is ENHRY, CDR2 SYGVKD. CDR3 region: CAISKGLLNTEAFF. The CDR3 region has the DNA TGTGCCATCAGTAAGGGACTCTTGAACACTGAAGCTTTCTTT.

This clone was counted a single time. The CDR3 DNA reads as TGCGCCAGCAGTCCCGCCCCAGGTGAACTTGAAAAACTGTTTTTT. It yields the protein CASSPAPGELEKLFF. The chain joins TRBV5-1 to TRBJ1-4; D gene uncertain. The germline CDR1 and CDR2 sequences are SGHRS and YFSETQ. V was pared by 5 bases and J by 7 bases, with 18 bases between. The CDR3 has 15 residues.

The rearrangement joins TRBV5-1 to TRBJ2-2; 8 bases match TRBD2. Looked up from germline, CDR1 is SGHRS and CDR2 is YFSETQ. The CDR3 consists of 15 residues. V shed 0 bases and J 6 bases; nucleotides not matched to a gene: 4. The CDR3 reads CASSLAGGPSGELFF. As DNA, the CDR3 is TGCGCCAGCAGCTTGGCGGGGGGGCCTTCCGGGGAGCTGTTTTTT. Variable domain in full (rest from reference TRBV5-1 and TRBJ2-2): KAGVTQTPRYLIKTRGQQVTLSCSPISGHRSVSWYQQTPGQGLQFLFEYFSETQRNKGNFPGRFSGRQFSNSRSEMNVSTLELGDSALYLCASSLAGGPSGELFFGEGSRLTVL.

The chain carries TRBV18 and TRBJ1-5; 8 nucleotides match TRBD1. The V gene end was trimmed by 3 bases and the J gene end by 7 bases; junction bases not matched to a gene: 8. CDR3 length: 15 amino acids. Germline V gene lookup returns CDR1 KGHSH and CDR2 LQKENI. The CDR3 is CASSPALDRDQPQHF. The CDR3 coding sequence is TGTGCCAGCTCACCGGCTTTGGACAGGGACCAGCCCCAGCATTTT.

The chain has TRBV6-6 and TRBJ2-7, with TRBD1 as a possible D gene (6 bases). Deletions cut 0 bases from V and 2 bases from J, with 14 bases between. The CDR3 runs to 16 residues. Germline CDR1 reads MNHNY; CDR2 reads SVGAGI (reference sequence). The CDR3 DNA is TGTGCCAGCAGTTACTCGTTTTCAGGGGTAACCTACGAGCAGTACTTC. Its protein is CASSYSFSGVTYEQYF.

The chain uses TRBV19 and TRBJ2-3, with D perhaps TRBD2 (6 bases). CDR1 LNHDA and CDR2 SQIVND come from the germline V gene (reference sequence). This CDR3 comprises 17 residues. The ends were cut back, 4 bases at V and 2 bases at J, with 19 bases in the middle. CDR3 DNA sequence: TGTGCCAGTAGTACCCCTATGGCGGGGAGATACACAGATACGCAGTATTTT. Translated, it gives CASSTPMAGRYTDTQYF.

The V gene is TRBV27, the J gene TRBJ2-7; 11 bases agree with TRBD2. Unmatched junction bases numbered 9, after V lost 5 bases and J lost 3 bases. Per the germline V gene, CDR1 is MNHEY and CDR2 is SMNVEV (reference sequence). The CDR3 is made up of 16 amino acids. The CDR3 region has the DNA TGTGCCAGCAGTCTCGCCGGGACTAGCGGATTCTACGAGCAGTACTTC. This translates into CASSLAGTSGFYEQYF.

The chain uses TRBV19 and TRBJ2-2; 8 nucleotides line up with TRBD1. Germline V CDR1 and CDR2: LNHDA, SQIVND (reference sequence). There are 15 residues in the CDR3. V gave up 10 bases and J gave up 3 bases; unmatched junction bases: 10. CDR3 bases: TGTGCCACCAACCGGCAGGGGGCGGACACCGGGGAGCTGTTTTTT. Its protein is CATNRQGADTGELFF.

The chain employs TRBV28 and TRBJ1-5; TRBD1 is a possible D gene (6 bases). The V end lost 8 bases, the J end lost 4 bases, and 18 bases lay between the germline ends. Germline CDR1 is MDHEN and CDR2 is SYDVKM. The CDR3 spans 15 residues. The CDR3 is CASRSPTGQNQPQHF. CDR3 coding DNA: TGTGCCAGCCGCTCCCCCACAGGACAGAATCAGCCCCAGCATTTT.

J is TRBJ1-6 and V is TRBV23-1; D unresolved. TRBV23-1 is recorded as an ORF, its role being uncertain. This CDR3 contains 14 residues. V lost 0 bases, J lost 14 bases, and 14 bases lay in between. The CDR3 DNA follows: TGCGCCAGCAGTCAATCGTACGGCGAGGTAACCCTCCACTTT. Protein sequence: CASSQSYGEVTLHF.

This chain joins TRBV7-6 and TRBJ2-5, with a tentative D call TRBD2 (6 bases). V lost 2 bases to trimming and J lost 2 bases, with 12 bases between them. This CDR3 has 15 amino acids. Germline CDR1 SGHVS, CDR2 FNYEAQ. In DNA, the CDR3 is TGTGCCAGCAGCTTAACGAGGGGACTGCAAGAGACCCAGTACTTC. This translates into CASSLTRGLQETQYF.

The J gene is TRBJ2-1, the V gene TRBV5-1; the match to TRBD2 covers 13 bases. V lost 1 base and J lost 9; bases outside the gene matches: 4. The CDR3 loop spans 15 amino acids. Germline CDR1 SGHRS, CDR2 YFSETQ. The CDR3 spells CASSLFRTSGGEQFF. The CDR3 DNA follows: TGCGCCAGCAGCTTGTTTAGGACTAGCGGGGGTGAGCAGTTCTTC.

The rearrangement links TRBV7-2 to TRBJ2-3; 14 bases match TRBD2. The germline CDR1 and CDR2 sequences are SGHTA and FQGNSA. The CDR3 is 16 residues long. J was trimmed by 3 bases and V by 3 bases; bases with no gene match: 2. In DNA form, the CDR3 reads TGTGCCAGCAGCTTGGGACTAGCGGGAGCAACAGATACGCAGTATTTT. Translation: CASSLGLAGATDTQYF.

The chain is built from TRBV7-6 and TRBJ2-5; 12 bases fit TRBD2. The ends lost 0 bases at V and 5 bases at J; junction bases unmatched: 4. The CDR3 has 16 residues. Germline V gene data show CDR1 as SGHVS and CDR2 as FNYEAQ. The CDR3 nucleotides read TGTGCCAGCAGCTTAGCGGGACTAGCGGGTTTGGAGACCCAGTACTTC. This gives the protein CASSLAGLAGLETQYF.

The rearrangement joins TRBV5-6 to TRBJ2-1; TRBD2 aligns across 8 bases. CDR3 length equals 16 residues. Germline V gives CDR1 SGHDT, CDR2 YYEEEE. J lost 2 bases, V lost 5 bases, and 9 bases had no gene match. Here the CDR3 DNA reads TGTGCCAGCAGACCCTCGGGTAGCGGGGCCTACAATGAGCAGTTCTTC. It translates to CASRPSGSGAYNEQFF.

This clone has only one observation. The chain couples TRBV28 to TRBJ2-2, with a tentative D call TRBD2 (5 bases). The V end was cut by 5 bases, the J end by 4 bases, with 17 bases between. This CDR3 is 16 amino acids long. CDR1 and CDR2 from the germline V gene are MDHEN and SYDVKM. This chain's CDR3 is CASSVLKRSFTGELFF. In DNA, the CDR3 is TGTGCCAGCAGTGTCCTTAAGCGGTCCTTCACCGGGGAGCTGTTTTTT.

The rearrangement uses TRBV6-4 and TRBJ1-1; 7 bases are shared with TRBD1. In germline, CDR1 is MRHNA, CDR2 SNTAGT. V trimming: 9 bases; J trimming: 2 bases; junction bases outside the gene matches: 9. The CDR3 loop spans 14 amino acids. CDR3: CARVGGEFNTEAFF. CDR3 DNA sequence: TGTGCCAGGGTAGGGGGCGAATTTAACACTGAAGCTTTCTTT.

The CDR3 loop reads CASRRTSVTDTQYF. Here the CDR3 DNA reads TGTGCCAGCAGACGGACTAGCGTGACAGATACGCAGTATTTT. The chain links TRBV6-6 to TRBJ2-3, with TRBD2 matching over 9 bases. This CDR3 has 14 amino acids. Germline assignment: CDR1 MNHNY and CDR2 SVGAGI (reference sequence). V gave up 6 bases and J gave up 3 bases; unmatched junction bases: 4.

This clone was seen once. The chain carries TRBV11-1 and TRBJ2-3; 7 nucleotides match TRBD2. The CDR3 totals 12 residues. J gave up 4 bases and V 6 bases, and 1 base lay outside the gene matches. The V gene's germline CDR1 is SGHAT and CDR2 FQDESV (reference sequence). CDR3 in amino acids: CASSLAADTQYF. For the CDR3, the DNA is TGTGCCAGCAGTCTAGCGGCAGATACGCAGTATTTT.